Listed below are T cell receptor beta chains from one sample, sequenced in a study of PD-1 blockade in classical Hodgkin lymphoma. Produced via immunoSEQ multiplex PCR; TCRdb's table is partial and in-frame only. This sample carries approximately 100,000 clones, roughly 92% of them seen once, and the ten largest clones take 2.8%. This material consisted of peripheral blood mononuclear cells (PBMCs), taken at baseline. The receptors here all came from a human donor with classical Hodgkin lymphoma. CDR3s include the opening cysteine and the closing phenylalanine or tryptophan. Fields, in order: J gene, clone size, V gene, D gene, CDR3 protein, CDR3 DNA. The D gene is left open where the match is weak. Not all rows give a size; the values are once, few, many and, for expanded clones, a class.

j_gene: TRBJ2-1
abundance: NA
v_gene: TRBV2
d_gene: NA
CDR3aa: CASIGTDTYNEQFF
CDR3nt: TGTGCCAGCATCGGGACTGACACCTACAATGAGCAGTTCTTC

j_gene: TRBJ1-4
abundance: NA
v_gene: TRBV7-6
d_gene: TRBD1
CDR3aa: CASSRGQGNEKLFF
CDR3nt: TGTGCCAGCAGCCGAGGACAGGGCAATGAAAAACTGTTTTTT

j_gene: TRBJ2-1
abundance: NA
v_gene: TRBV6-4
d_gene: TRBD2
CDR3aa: CASSVLAGEKGEQFF
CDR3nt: TGTGCCAGCAGTGTCCTAGCGGGAGAGAAGGGTGAGCAGTTCTTC

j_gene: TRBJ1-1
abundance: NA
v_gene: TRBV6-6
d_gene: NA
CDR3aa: CASILESQGMNTEAFF
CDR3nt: TGTGCCAGCATCCTCGAGAGTCAGGGGATGAACACTGAAGCTTTCTTT

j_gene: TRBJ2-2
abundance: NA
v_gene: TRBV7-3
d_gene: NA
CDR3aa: CASSLLARANTGELFF
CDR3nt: TGTGCCAGCAGCTTATTAGCGAGAGCGAACACCGGGGAGCTGTTTTTT

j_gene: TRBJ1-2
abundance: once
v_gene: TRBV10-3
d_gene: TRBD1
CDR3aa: CAISESIGTGNGYTF
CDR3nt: TGTGCCATCAGTGAGTCGATAGGGACAGGGAACGGCTACACCTTC

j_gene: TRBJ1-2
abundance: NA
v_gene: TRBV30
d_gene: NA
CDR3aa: CAWAPGNPGYGYTF
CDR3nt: TGTGCCTGGGCACCAGGGAACCCGGGCTATGGCTACACCTTC

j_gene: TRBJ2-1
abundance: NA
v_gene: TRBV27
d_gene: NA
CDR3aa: CASSLGWEGQYNEQFF
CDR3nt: TGTGCCAGCAGTTTAGGGTGGGAGGGACAATACAATGAGCAGTTCTTC

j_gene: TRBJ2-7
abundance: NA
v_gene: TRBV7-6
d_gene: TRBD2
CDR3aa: CASSRSRTSRYEQYF
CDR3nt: TGTGCCAGCAGCCGCAGCCGGACTAGTCGCTACGAGCAGTACTTC

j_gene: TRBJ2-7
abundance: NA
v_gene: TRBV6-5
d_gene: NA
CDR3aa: CASSTRRDSYEQYF
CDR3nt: TGTGCCAGCAGTACACGCCGGGACTCCTACGAGCAGTACTTC

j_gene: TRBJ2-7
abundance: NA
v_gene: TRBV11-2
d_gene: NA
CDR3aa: CASSLFGKRLYEQYF
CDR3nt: TGTGCCAGCAGCTTATTCGGGAAGCGCCTCTACGAGCAGTACTTC

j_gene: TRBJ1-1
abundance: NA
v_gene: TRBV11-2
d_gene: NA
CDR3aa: CASSPDYLNTEAFF
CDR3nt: TGTGCCAGCAGCCCAGATTACTTGAACACTGAAGCTTTCTTT

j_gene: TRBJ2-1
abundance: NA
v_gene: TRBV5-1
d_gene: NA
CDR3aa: CASSLEIADNEQFF
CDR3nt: TGCGCCAGCAGCTTGGAAATAGCGGACAATGAGCAGTTCTTC

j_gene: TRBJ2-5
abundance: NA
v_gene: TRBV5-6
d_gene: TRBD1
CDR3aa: CASSSRTGGQETQYF
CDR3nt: TGTGCCAGCAGCTCCAGGACAGGGGGTCAAGAGACCCAGTACTTC

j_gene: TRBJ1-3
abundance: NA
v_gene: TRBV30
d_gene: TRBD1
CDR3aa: CARGQGDAGNTIYF
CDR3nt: TGTGCCAGGGGACAGGGAGATGCTGGAAACACCATATATTTT

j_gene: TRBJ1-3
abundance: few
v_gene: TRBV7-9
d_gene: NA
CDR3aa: CASSLPGTGNTIYF
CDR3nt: TGTGCCAGCAGCTTACCCGGGACAGGAAACACCATATATTTT

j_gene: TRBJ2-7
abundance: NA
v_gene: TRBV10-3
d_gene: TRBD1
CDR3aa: CAINGQGDEQYF
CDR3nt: TGTGCCATCAATGGACAGGGAGACGAGCAGTACTTC

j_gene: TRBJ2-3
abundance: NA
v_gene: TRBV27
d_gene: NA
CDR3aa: CASSLRQRAVSTDTQYF
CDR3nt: TGTGCCAGCAGTTTAAGGCAGAGGGCGGTTAGCACAGATACGCAGTATTTT

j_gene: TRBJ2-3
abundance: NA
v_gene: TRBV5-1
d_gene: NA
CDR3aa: CATTWIMPDTQYF
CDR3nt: TGCGCCACCACCTGGATAATGCCAGATACGCAGTATTTT

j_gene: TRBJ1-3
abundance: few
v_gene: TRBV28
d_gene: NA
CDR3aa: CASSLAPQGFPGDTIYF
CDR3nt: TGTGCCAGCAGTTTAGCGCCTCAGGGTTTCCCGGGGGACACCATATATTTT

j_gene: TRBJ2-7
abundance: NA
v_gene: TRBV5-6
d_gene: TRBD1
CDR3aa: CASSFRDRYEQYF
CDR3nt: TGTGCCAGCAGCTTCCGGGACAGATACGAGCAGTACTTC

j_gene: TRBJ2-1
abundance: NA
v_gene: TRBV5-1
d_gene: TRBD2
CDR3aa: CASSLGVRLAGDNEQFF
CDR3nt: TGCGCCAGCAGCTTGGGGGTGCGGCTAGCGGGAGATAATGAGCAGTTCTTC

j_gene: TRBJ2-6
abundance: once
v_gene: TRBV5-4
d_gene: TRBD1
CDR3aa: CASSYQGAGANVLTF
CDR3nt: TGTGCCAGCAGCTACCAGGGGGCTGGCGCCAACGTCCTGACTTTC

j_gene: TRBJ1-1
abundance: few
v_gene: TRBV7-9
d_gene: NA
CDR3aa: CASSFTGSGVFF
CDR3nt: TGTGCCAGCAGCTTCACAGGGTCCGGGGTTTTCTTT

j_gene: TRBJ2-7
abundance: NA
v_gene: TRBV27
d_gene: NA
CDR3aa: CASSLSPSGSYEQYF
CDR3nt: TGTGCCAGCAGTTTATCTCCGTCCGGGTCCTACGAGCAGTACTTC

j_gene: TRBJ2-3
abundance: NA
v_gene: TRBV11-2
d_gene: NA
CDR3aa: CASSRGGRRDTQYF
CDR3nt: TGTGCCAGCAGCCGAGGAGGGCGCAGAGATACGCAGTATTTT

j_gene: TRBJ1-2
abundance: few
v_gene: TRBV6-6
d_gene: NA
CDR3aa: CASSTTGKHGYTF
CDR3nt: TGTGCCAGCAGCACCACAGGGAAGCATGGCTACACCTTC

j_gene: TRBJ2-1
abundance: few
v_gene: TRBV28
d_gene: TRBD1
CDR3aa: CASGQFSPNEQFF
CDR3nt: TGTGCCTCGGGACAGTTCTCCCCCAATGAGCAGTTCTTC

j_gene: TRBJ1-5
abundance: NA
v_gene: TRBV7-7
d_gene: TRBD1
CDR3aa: CASSPDTGEVSQPQHF
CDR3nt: TGTGCTAGCAGCCCGGACACAGGGGAGGTTTCGCAGCCCCAGCATTTT

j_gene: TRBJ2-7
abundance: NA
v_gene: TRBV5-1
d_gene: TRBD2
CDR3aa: CASSLTSGSSYEQYF
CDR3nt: TGCGCCAGCAGCCTGACTAGCGGCAGCTCCTACGAGCAGTACTTC

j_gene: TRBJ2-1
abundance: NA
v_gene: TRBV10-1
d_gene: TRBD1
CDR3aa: CASSERTRGNEQFF
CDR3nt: TGCGCCAGCAGCGAACGGACCAGGGGGAATGAACAGTTCTTC

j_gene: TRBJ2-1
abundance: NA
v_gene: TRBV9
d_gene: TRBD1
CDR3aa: CASSVGDRGALRDKQFF
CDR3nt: TGTGCCAGCAGCGTAGGGGACAGGGGTGCACTACGGGATAAGCAGTTCTTC

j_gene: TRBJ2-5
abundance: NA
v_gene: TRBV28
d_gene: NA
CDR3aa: CASRGRGQETQYF
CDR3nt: TGTGCCAGCAGAGGCAGGGGTCAAGAGACCCAGTACTTC

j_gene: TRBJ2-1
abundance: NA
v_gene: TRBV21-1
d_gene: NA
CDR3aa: CASSNSPGGRSYNEQFF
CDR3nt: TGTGCCAGCAGCAATTCGCCGGGAGGTCGGTCCTACAATGAGCAGTTCTTC

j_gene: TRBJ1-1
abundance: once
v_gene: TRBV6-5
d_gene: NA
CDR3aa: CASRPAGITNTEAFF
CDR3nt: TGTGCCAGCAGACCTGCGGGGATCACGAACACTGAAGCTTTCTTT

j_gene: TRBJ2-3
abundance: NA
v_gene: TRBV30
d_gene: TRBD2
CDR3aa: CAWIASGRIDTQYF
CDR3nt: TGTGCCTGGATCGCTAGCGGGAGAATAGATACGCAGTATTTT

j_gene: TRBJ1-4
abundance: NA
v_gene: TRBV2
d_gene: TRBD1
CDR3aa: CASSDSVTGYDEKLFF
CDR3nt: TGTGCCAGCAGTGACTCCGTGACAGGGTACGATGAAAAACTGTTTTTT

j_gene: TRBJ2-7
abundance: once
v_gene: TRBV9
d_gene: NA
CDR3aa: CASSVWDTSYEQYF
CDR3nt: TGTGCCAGCAGCGTGTGGGACACCTCCTACGAGCAGTACTTC

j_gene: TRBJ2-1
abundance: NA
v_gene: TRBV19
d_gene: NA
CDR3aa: CASIGGMRNEQFF
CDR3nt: TGTGCCAGTATTGGGGGGATGCGGAATGAGCAGTTCTTC

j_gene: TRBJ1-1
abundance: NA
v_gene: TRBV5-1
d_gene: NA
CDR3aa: CASSDQGGNTEAFF
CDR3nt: TGCGCCAGCAGCGACCAAGGAGGGAACACTGAAGCTTTCTTT

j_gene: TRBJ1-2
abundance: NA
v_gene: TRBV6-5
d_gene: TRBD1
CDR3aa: CASSGQGGGYTF
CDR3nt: TGTGCCAGCAGCGGACAGGGCGGCGGCTACACCTTC

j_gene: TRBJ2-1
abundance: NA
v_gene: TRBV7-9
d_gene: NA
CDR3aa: CASSSGQGNYNEQFF
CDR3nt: TGTGCCAGCAGCTCAGGCCAGGGGAACTACAATGAGCAGTTCTTC

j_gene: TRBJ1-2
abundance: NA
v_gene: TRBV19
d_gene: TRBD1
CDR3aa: CASVRQGATGYTF
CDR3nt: TGTGCCAGCGTTAGACAGGGGGCTACTGGCTACACCTTC

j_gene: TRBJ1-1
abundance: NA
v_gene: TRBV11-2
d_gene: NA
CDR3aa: CASSLDTPGVGTEAFF
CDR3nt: TGTGCCAGCAGCTTAGATACCCCAGGGGTGGGGACTGAAGCTTTCTTT

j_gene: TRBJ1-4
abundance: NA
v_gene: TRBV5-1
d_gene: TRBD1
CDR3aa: CASSLRGQREKLFF
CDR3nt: TGCGCCAGCAGCTTGAGGGGGCAAAGGGAAAAACTGTTTTTT

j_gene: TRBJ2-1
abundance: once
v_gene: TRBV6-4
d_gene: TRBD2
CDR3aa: CASSAGTTPTNEQFF
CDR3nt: TGTGCCAGCAGCGCCGGGACTACACCAACCAATGAGCAGTTCTTC